The present entry profiles one T cell receptor (beta chain) with its context. Antigen specificity is unknown. This specimen belongs to a study of cytomegalovirus exposure and HLA in healthy donors. Study-wide results and caveats: In a later analysis, donors in an Asian-associated ancestry cluster reportedly had fewer N-insertions in productive TCRs than the cohort mean. In a later analysis, most CMV-associated TCR beta chains appeared HLA-restricted. A later analysis by the authors found several of the most significant clusters apparently linked to common viral pathogens.

With 60 Vbeta and 13 Jbeta primers, the PCR was carried out. Under the authors' procedure: Later analysis identified tens of millions of unique TCR beta chains, some 10 million shared. Measured with immunoSEQ multiplex PCR; TCRdb has only the in-frame clones, and not every one. That table gives V, J and clone size, and the DNA gave D and trimming. This sample has around 120,000 clones; over 70% occur once, and the top ten carry 1.6%. The CDR3 has 16 amino acids. The germline CDR1 and CDR2 sequences are MDHEN and SYDVKM. V gave up 5 bases and J gave up 6 bases; unmatched junction bases: 9. The origin of this receptor is a woman aged 18-29 years in good health and CMV-seronegative. The chain carries TRBV28 and TRBJ1-5, with 11 bases identical to TRBD1. Sample: PBMCs. The CDR3 DNA sequence: TGTGCCAGCAGTCCCGCGGGACAGGGGGTCAGTCAGCCCCAGCATTTT. Its translation: CASSPAGQGVSQPQHF.